These T cell receptor beta chains were read from a single sample in a study of cytomegalovirus exposure and HLA in healthy donors. The method was immunoSEQ multiplex PCR; TCRdb's version includes in-frame clones alone and lacks a portion of them. The table has 150,000 to 200,000 clones, 80% seen once. Sequenced input: PBMCs. All receptors come from a man younger than 35 in good health and CMV-seropositive. The CDR3 runs from the conserved cysteine through the conserved F or W. The D gene is left open where the match is weak. Size values are once, few and many counts, or a class for expanded clones, and some rows have none.

TRBV9	TRBJ2-3	NA	NA	TGTGCCAGCAGCGTGAGTGGGGCGGGGATCACAGATACGCAGTATTTT	CASSVSGAGITDTQYF
TRBV5-5	TRBJ2-1	NA	NA	TGTGCCAGCAGCTTCCAGGGGATCCCCTCCAATGAGCAGTTCTTC	CASSFQGIPSNEQFF
TRBV6-5	TRBJ2-2	once	TRBD1	TGTGCCAGCACTGTCGACAGGGGGCTTCCCGGGGAGCTGTTTTTT	CASTVDRGLPGELFF
TRBV30	TRBJ1-1	NA	NA	TGTGCCTGGAGCCCCCAGAACACTGAAGCTTTCTTT	CAWSPQNTEAFF
TRBV5-4	TRBJ2-1	NA	NA	TGTGCCAGCAGCTCGAGTCCATCGCCCCCCTACAATGAGCAGTTCTTC	CASSSSPSPPYNEQFF
TRBV6-5	TRBJ2-7	NA	TRBD1	TGTGCCAGCAGTAGGACAGGAATTACTTCCTACGAGCAGTACTTC	CASSRTGITSYEQYF
TRBV9	TRBJ1-4	NA	NA	TGTGCCAGCAGCGTAGCAGGGTCCGCAGGGTTGGAAAAACTGTTTTTT	CASSVAGSAGLEKLFF
TRBV27	TRBJ1-3	NA	TRBD1	TGTGCCAGCAGTCCGGGGACAGGGCTTGGAAACGCCATATATTTT	CASSPGTGLGNAIYF
TRBV20-1	TRBJ1-2	NA	NA	TGCAGTGCTAGCCCGGGGGGCGCTTACACCTTC	CSASPGGAYTF
TRBV6-5	TRBJ2-5	few	NA	TGTGCCAGCAGCCGCTCGGAGGAGACCCAGTACTTC	CASSRSEETQYF
TRBV6-6	TRBJ1-2	NA	TRBD1	TGTGCCAGCAGCCTAGGGACAGGGTATGGCTACACCTTC	CASSLGTGYGYTF
TRBV5-1	TRBJ2-3	NA	NA	TGCGCCAGCAGCTTGGGGGAGGGGGGGGCCACAGATACGCAGTATTTT	CASSLGEGGATDTQYF
TRBV7-8	TRBJ1-1	NA	TRBD1	TGTGCCAGCAGCTCCACAGGGGGCTTTGGCACTGAAGCTTTCTTT	CASSSTGGFGTEAFF
TRBV27	TRBJ2-3	NA	NA	TGTGCCAGCAGTTTTCTAGGTGCAGATACGCAGTATTTT	CASSFLGADTQYF
TRBV6-6	TRBJ2-3	NA	NA	TGTGCCAGCAGTTTATCACCCCAGGGCACAGATACGCAGTATTTT	CASSLSPQGTDTQYF
TRBV13	TRBJ2-2	NA	TRBD2	TGTGCCAGCGGTCCGGGGGGGCATTCAACCGGGGAGCTGTTTTTT	CASGPGGHSTGELFF
TRBV5-1	TRBJ2-3	NA	NA	TGCGCCAGCAGCTCAGGGGCGGGAGAAGGAGATACGCAGTATTTT	CASSSGAGEGDTQYF
TRBV5-1	TRBJ2-5	few	NA	TGCGCCAGCAAGGTGGGGGGGCTGGAGACCCAGTACTTC	CASKVGGLETQYF
TRBV5-6	TRBJ1-4	NA	NA	TGTGCCAGCAGCCAAATACCGGGTCGTCAGGAAAAACTGTTTTTT	CASSQIPGRQEKLFF
TRBV7-3	TRBJ2-7	NA	TRBD1	TGTGCCAGCAGCCTATCCGGTACGGACAGGAGGGAGCAGTACTTC	CASSLSGTDRREQYF
TRBV4-1	TRBJ2-2	NA	TRBD2	TGCGCCAGCAGCCTGGGGGGGATAGGAGCGAACACCGGGGAGCTGTTTTTT	CASSLGGIGANTGELFF
TRBV11-2	TRBJ2-1	NA	NA	TGTGCCAGCAGCGAGGGAAGGCTCAATGAGCAGTTCTTC	CASSEGRLNEQFF
TRBV7-2	TRBJ2-7	NA	NA	TGTGCCAGCAGCTTAGCGCTAATTGGGACTGCCATTACCTACGAGCAGTACTTC	CASSLALIGTAITYEQYF
TRBV5-4	TRBJ1-2	NA	TRBD1	TGTGCCAGCTCAGGGGGGTCAAACTATGGCTACACCTTC	CASSGGSNYGYTF
TRBV28	TRBJ1-5	NA	TRBD1	TGTGCCAGCAGCCGACCTGGGACAGCACTAAATCAGCCCCAGCATTTT	CASSRPGTALNQPQHF
TRBV27	TRBJ2-7	once	NA	TGTGCCAGCAGTCCGTACAGGGACCCTGCCTACGAGCAGTACTTC	CASSPYRDPAYEQYF
TRBV5-4	TRBJ2-4	NA	NA	TGTGCCAGCAGCTTAGGGGCGGCCGAGTACTTC	CASSLGAAEYF
TRBV7-2	TRBJ2-7	NA	TRBD1	TGTGCCAGCAAGAACAGGGGTGTGGACGAGCAGTACTTC	CASKNRGVDEQYF
TRBV28	TRBJ2-2	NA	TRBD2	TGTGCCAGCAACCCGACGGGGGGAGGCGGGGAGCTGTTTTTT	CASNPTGGGGELFF
TRBV19	TRBJ1-3	few	NA	TGTGCCAGTAACTTGGGGCGACTAGACTCTGGAAACACCATATATTTT	CASNLGRLDSGNTIYF
TRBV27	TRBJ2-7	few	TRBD1	TGTGCCAGCAGTTTCGGGACAGCCTACGAGCAGTACTTC	CASSFGTAYEQYF
TRBV6-5	TRBJ2-7	NA	TRBD1	TGTGCCAGCAGTTACTCGACAGGGGGCCACGAGCAGTACTTC	CASSYSTGGHEQYF
TRBV21-1	TRBJ2-3	once	NA	TGTGCCAGCAGCAAGGACTGCACAGATACGCAGTATTTT	CASSKDCTDTQYF
TRBV19	TRBJ2-7	NA	TRBD1	TGTGCCAGTAGTATCGAGGGGACAGGTCGCTACGAGCAGTACTTC	CASSIEGTGRYEQYF
TRBV2	TRBJ2-7	once	NA	TGTGCCAGCAGGGATCCGGGACACCCTTCCCGCGAGCAGTACTTC	CASRDPGHPSREQYF
TRBV11-2	TRBJ2-3	NA	NA	TGTGCCAGCAGACCGCAGGGTAAGGATACGCAGTATTTT	CASRPQGKDTQYF
TRBV7-9	TRBJ1-2	NA	TRBD1	TGTGCCAGCAGCGAAATAAGGACAGGGGCGGAAAAGGGCTACACCTTC	CASSEIRTGAEKGYTF
TRBV27	TRBJ2-7	NA	NA	TGTGCCAGCAGTTTTGGGGGCACCCCCTACGAGCAGTACTTC	CASSFGGTPYEQYF
TRBV29-1	TRBJ1-1	NA	NA	TGCAGCGTCTGGACAGCCCCTGAAGCTTTCTTT	CSVWTAPEAFF
TRBV4-2	TRBJ2-1	NA	NA	TGTGCCAGCAGCCAGGACTCCGCCGGCTCCTACAATGAGCAGTTCTTC	CASSQDSAGSYNEQFF
TRBV6-6	TRBJ1-1	NA	NA	TGTGCCAGCAGTTATCCGACAGGAGTGGCTGAAGCTTTCTTT	CASSYPTGVAEAFF